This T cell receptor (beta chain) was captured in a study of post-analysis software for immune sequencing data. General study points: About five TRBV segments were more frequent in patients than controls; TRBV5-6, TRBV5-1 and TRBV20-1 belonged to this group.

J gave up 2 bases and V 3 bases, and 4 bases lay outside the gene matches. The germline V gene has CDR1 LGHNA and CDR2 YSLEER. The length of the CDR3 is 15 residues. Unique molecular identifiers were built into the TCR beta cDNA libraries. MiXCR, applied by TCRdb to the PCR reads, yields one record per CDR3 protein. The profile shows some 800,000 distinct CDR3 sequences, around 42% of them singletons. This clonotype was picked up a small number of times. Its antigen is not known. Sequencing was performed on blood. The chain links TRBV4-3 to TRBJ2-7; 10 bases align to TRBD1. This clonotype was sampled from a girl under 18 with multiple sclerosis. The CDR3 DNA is TGCGCCAGCAGCCAGCGGACAGGGGGGACCTACGAGCAGTACTTC. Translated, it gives CASSQRTGGTYEQYF.